These 18 T cell receptor beta chains were all obtained from the same sample, sequenced in a study of a mutant IDH1 vaccine in newly diagnosed glioma. Clones were read by immunoSEQ multiplex PCR, and TCRdb kept only the in-frame ones, dropping some. The table lists tens of thousands of clones, approximately 75% of them singletons. This sample's time point: week 47, end of study. The vaccine gave 300 ug of a 20-mer mutant IDH1 peptide subcutaneously per dose. Antigens of these TCRs are unknown. The sequenced sample was PBMCs, obtained from a glioma patient whose treatment included an IDH1 peptide vaccine. Receptors were obtained from a middle-aged man with glioma.

Only one count was recorded for this clone. The CDR3 DNA follows: TGCGCCAGCAGCTTTAACTTTGTTGGGGGGAGTCGGACTAAGAACACTGAAGCTTTCTTT. This codes for CASSFNFVGGSRTKNTEAFF. The chain recombines TRBV5-1 with TRBJ1-1; D is possibly TRBD1 (5 bases). The germline V gene has CDR1 SGHRS and CDR2 YFSETQ. The CDR3 is made up of 20 amino acids. Deletions cut 2 bases from V and 1 base from J, with 27 bases between.

V is TRBV5-4 and J is TRBJ2-5; either TRBD1 or TRBD2 may supply D (5 bases each). The CDR3 loop spans 13 amino acids. V was clipped by 3 bases and J by 2 bases, with 8 bases between them. Looked up from germline, CDR1 is SGHNT and CDR2 is YYREEE (reference sequence). CDR3 bases: TGTGCCAGCAGCTGGGACGTTCAAGAGACCCAGTACTTC. This gives the protein CASSWDVQETQYF.

The genes are TRBV5-4 and TRBJ2-2; a possible D gene is TRBD2 (5 bases). In germline, CDR1 is SGHNT, CDR2 YYREEE (reference sequence). The CDR3 length is 16 residues. V was pared by 1 base and J by 6 bases, with 16 bases between. CDR3 residues: CASSLIPSTSAGELFF. CDR3 DNA: TGTGCCAGCAGCTTGATTCCTAGCACTAGTGCCGGGGAGCTGTTTTTT.

The CDR3 protein is CASSLTGGSYGYTF. The CDR3 bases are TGTGCCAGCAGCTTAACAGGGGGCTCCTATGGCTACACCTTC. The chain recombines TRBV5-5 with TRBJ1-2; 9 bases line up with TRBD1. Trimming took 2 bases from V and 4 from J; bases not matched to a gene: 3. This CDR3 region has 14 residues. Per the germline V gene, CDR1 is SGHKS and CDR2 is YYEKEE (reference sequence).

The chain combines TRBV7-2 with TRBJ2-1; 8 positions match TRBD2. Germline CDR1 SGHTA, CDR2 FQGNSA. V was pared by 1 base and J by 2 bases, with 1 base of the junction left unmatched. The CDR3 is 15 amino acids. The CDR3 nucleotides are TGTGCCAGCAGCTTAGGCGGGGGGCCCTACAATGAGCAGTTCTTC. Its protein is CASSLGGGPYNEQFF.

This clone was detected once. The chain recombines TRBV30 with TRBJ2-7; no clear D. CDR3 size: 12 residues. CDR1 GTSNPN and CDR2 SVGIG come from the germline V gene (reference sequence). Trimming took 3 bases from V and 0 from J, leaving 6 bases between them. The CDR3 region is CAWRSSSYEQYF. CDR3 DNA sequence: TGTGCCTGGAGATCTAGCTCCTACGAGCAGTACTTC.

The chain couples TRBV5-1 to TRBJ2-1; no firm D call. The CDR3 runs 13 residues. The ends were cut back, 1 base at V and 4 bases at J, with 6 bases in the middle. Germline loops: CDR1 SGHRS, CDR2 YFSETQ. This CDR3 reads CASSLSGYNEQFF. Written as DNA, the CDR3 is TGCGCCAGCAGCTTGTCAGGATACAATGAGCAGTTCTTC.

This chain connects TRBV7-2 to TRBJ2-7; 11 bases agree with TRBD2. The ends lost 6 bases at V and 3 bases at J; junction bases unmatched: 10. This CDR3 spans 16 amino acids. From germline, CDR1 is SGHTA and CDR2 FQGNSA. The CDR3 loop reads CASRPSLAGVFYEQYF. The CDR3 DNA reads as TGTGCCAGCAGACCTTCACTAGCGGGGGTTTTCTACGAGCAGTACTTC.

J is TRBJ2-2 and V is TRBV9; D is unclear. V was trimmed by 0 bases and J by 6 bases, leaving 6 bases between them. The CDR3 has 13 residues. The germline CDR1 and CDR2 sequences are SGDLS and YYNGEE. CDR3 sequence (DNA): TGTGCCAGCAGCGTAGCTAACCCCGGGGAGCTGTTTTTT. Amino acid sequence: CASSVANPGELFF.

V and J are TRBV27 and TRBJ1-5, with 8 nucleotides matching TRBD1. The CDR3 covers 14 residues. The J segment lost 5 bases and the V segment lost 4 bases, leaving 4 bases of the junction unmatched. Germline CDR1 is MNHEY and CDR2 is SMNVEV (reference sequence). Here the CDR3 DNA reads TGTGCCAGCAGTTCCTCAGGGGGCGATCAGCCCCAGCATTTT. Protein sequence: CASSSSGGDQPQHF.

This chain links TRBV9 with TRBJ2-3; D gene ambiguous. CDR3 size: 12 residues. Trimming removed 4 bases from V and 4 bases from J, with 7 bases in between. Germline lookup yields CDR1 SGDLS and CDR2 YYNGEE. The CDR3 DNA follows: TGTGCCAGCAGCTCGGTGGCAGATACGCAGTATTTT. This codes for CASSSVADTQYF. The whole variable domain, filled in from reference TRBV9 and TRBJ2-3, reads DSGVTQTPKHLITATGQRVTLRCSPRSGDLSVYWYQQSLDQGLQFLIQYYNGEERAKGNILERFSAQQFPDLHSELNLSSLELGDSALYFCASSSVADTQYFGPGTRLTVL.

The genes are TRBV19 and TRBJ2-4; TRBD2 matches 7 bases. CDR1 LNHDA and CDR2 SQIVND come from the germline V gene (reference sequence). Germline trimming cut 2 bases from V and 6 bases from J; bases unmatched to any gene: 13. The CDR3 length is 17 residues. The CDR3 nucleotides read TGTGCCAGTAGTATATGGGGGGGTATGTCCGAAAGAAACATTCAGTACTTC. The encoded protein is CASSIWGGMSERNIQYF.

V and J are TRBV11-3 and TRBJ2-7, with D perhaps assigned TRBD1 or TRBD2 (5 bases each). The CDR3 loop spans 13 amino acids. CDR1 and CDR2 (germline): SGHNT, YENEEA. V was shortened by 5 bases and J by 6 bases, with 14 bases between the two germline ends. For the CDR3, the DNA is TGTGCCAGCAGCCTTAGCGTAGGGGCCGAGCAGTACTTC. Its protein product is CASSLSVGAEQYF.

The chain uses TRBV28 and TRBJ2-3; D call uncertain. This CDR3 spans 13 amino acids. V lost 2 bases and J lost 4, with 7 bases in between. Germline V gene sequence: CDR1 MDHEN, CDR2 SYDVKM. DNA of the CDR3: TGTGCCAGCAGTTTAAGGGTGGCAGATACGCAGTATTTT. Translating it yields CASSLRVADTQYF.

V and J are TRBV25-1 and TRBJ1-5, with unresolved D. The germline V gene has CDR1 MGHDK and CDR2 SYGVNS. This CDR3 is 13 amino acids long. Trimming removed 5 bases from V and 0 bases from J, with 5 bases in between. The CDR3 coding sequence is TGTGCCAGCAGTCGGTATAGCAATCAGCCCCAGCATTTT. Its translation is CASSRYSNQPQHF.

The J gene is TRBJ2-7, the V gene TRBV4-1, with 9 bases aligning to TRBD1. The CDR3 totals 17 residues. Per the germline V gene, CDR1 is MGHRA and CDR2 is YSYEKL. Unmatched junction bases numbered 13, after V lost 1 base and J lost 6 bases. The CDR3 region has the DNA TGCGCCAGCAGCCAAGTTACGTCGGGACAGGGTTGGGCCGAGCAGTACTTC. This gives the protein CASSQVTSGQGWAEQYF.

This chain links TRBV4-1 with TRBJ2-3; no clear D. V was clipped by 4 bases and J by 2 bases, with 7 bases between them. Germline loops: CDR1 MGHRA, CDR2 YSYEKL. The CDR3 loop spans 13 amino acids. CDR3 sequence: CASSLGDTDTQYF. DNA of the CDR3: TGCGCCAGCAGCCTTGGAGACACAGATACGCAGTATTTT.

The rearrangement uses TRBV5-1 and TRBJ1-1; perhaps TRBD1 as D (6 bases). Germline CDR1 reads SGHRS; CDR2 reads YFSETQ. The CDR3 spans 16 residues. V shed 1 base and J shed 0 bases, with 13 bases lying between them. CDR3 protein: CASSLLQGLMNTEAFF. For the CDR3, the DNA is TGCGCCAGCAGCTTGTTGCAGGGGCTCATGAACACTGAAGCTTTCTTT.